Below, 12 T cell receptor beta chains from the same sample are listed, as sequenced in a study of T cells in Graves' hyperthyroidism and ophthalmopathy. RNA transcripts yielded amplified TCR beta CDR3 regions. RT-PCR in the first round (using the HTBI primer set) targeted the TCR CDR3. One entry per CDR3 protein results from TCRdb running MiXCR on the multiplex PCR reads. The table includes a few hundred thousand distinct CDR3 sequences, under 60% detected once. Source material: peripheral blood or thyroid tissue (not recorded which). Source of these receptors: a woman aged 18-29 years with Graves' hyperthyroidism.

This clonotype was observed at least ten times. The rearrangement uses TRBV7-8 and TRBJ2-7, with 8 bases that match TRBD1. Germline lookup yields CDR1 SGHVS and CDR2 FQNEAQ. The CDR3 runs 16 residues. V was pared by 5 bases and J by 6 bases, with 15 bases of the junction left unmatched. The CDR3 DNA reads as TGTGCCAGCAGCCCCATCCTCCCAGGGGGCATCGGCGAGCAGTACTTC. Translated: CASSPILPGGIGEQYF.

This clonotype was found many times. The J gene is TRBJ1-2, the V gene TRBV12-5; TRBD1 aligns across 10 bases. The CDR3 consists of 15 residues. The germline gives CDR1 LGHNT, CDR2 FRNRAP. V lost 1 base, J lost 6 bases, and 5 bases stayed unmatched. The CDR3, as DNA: TGTGCTAGTGGTTTGGAAATCGGGACAGGGGATGGCTACACCTTC. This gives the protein CASGLEIGTGDGYTF. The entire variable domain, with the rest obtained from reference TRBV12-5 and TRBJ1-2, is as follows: DARVTQTPRHKVTEMGQEVTMRCQPILGHNTVFWYRQTMMQGLELLAYFRNRAPLDDSGMPKDRFSAEMPDATLATLKIQPSEPRDSAVYFCASGLEIGTGDGYTFGSGTRLTVV.

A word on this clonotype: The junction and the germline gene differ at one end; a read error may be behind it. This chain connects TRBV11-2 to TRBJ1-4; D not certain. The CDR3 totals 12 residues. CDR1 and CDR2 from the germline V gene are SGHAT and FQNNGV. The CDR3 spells CASRDLEEKQFF. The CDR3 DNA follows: TGTGCCAGCAGGGATTTAGAGGAAAAACAGTTTTTT.

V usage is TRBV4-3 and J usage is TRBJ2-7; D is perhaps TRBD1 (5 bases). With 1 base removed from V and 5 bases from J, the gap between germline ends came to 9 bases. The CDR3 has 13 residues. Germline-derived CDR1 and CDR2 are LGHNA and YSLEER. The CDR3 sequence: CASSQVQGDEQYF. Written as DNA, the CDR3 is TGCGCCAGCAGCCAAGTCCAGGGTGACGAGCAGTACTTC.

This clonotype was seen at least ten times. The CDR3 reads CSVEDPGTGPNTEAFF. The DNA of the CDR3 is TGCAGCGTTGAAGATCCCGGGACAGGGCCGAACACTGAAGCTTTCTTT. The V gene is TRBV29-1, the J gene TRBJ1-1; 9 bases are a match to TRBD1. V lost 0 bases, J lost 1 base, and 6 bases stayed unmatched. Per the germline V gene, CDR1 is SQVTM and CDR2 is ANQGSEA. The CDR3 has 16 residues.

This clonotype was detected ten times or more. CDR3 amino acids: CASSLVADTEAFF. The CDR3, as DNA: TGTGCCAGCAGCTTGGTAGCTGACACTGAAGCTTTCTTT. This chain uses TRBV11-3 with TRBJ1-1; D not certain. Germline loops: CDR1 SGHNT, CDR2 YENEEA. The V gene lost 3 bases and the J gene lost 3 bases, with 8 bases spanning the gap. CDR3 length: 13 residues.

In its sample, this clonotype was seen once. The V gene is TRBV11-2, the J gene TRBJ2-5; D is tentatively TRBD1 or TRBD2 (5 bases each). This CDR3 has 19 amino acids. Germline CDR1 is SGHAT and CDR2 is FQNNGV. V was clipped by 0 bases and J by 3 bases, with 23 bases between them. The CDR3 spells CASSLDLRLRSGPKETQYF. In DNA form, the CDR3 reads TGTGCCAGCAGCTTAGACTTGCGGCTCCGTTCGGGGCCGAAAGAGACCCAGTACTTC. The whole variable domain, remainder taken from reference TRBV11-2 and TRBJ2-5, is EAGVAQSPRYKIIEKRQSVAFWCNPISGHATLYWYQQILGQGPKLLIQFQNNGVVDDSQLPKDRFSAERLKGVDSTLKIQPAKLEDSAVYLCASSLDLRLRSGPKETQYFGPGTRLLVL.

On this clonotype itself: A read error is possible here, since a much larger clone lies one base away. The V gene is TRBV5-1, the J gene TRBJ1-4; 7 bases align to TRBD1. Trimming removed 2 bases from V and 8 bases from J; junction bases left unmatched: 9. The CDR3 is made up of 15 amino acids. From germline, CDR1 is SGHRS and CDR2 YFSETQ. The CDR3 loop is CASSFGRVQGEKLFF. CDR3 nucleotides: TGCGCCAGCAGCTTCGGACGGGTACAGGGGGAAAAACTGTTTTTT. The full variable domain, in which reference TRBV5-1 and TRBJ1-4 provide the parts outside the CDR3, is KAGVTQTPRYLIKTRGQQVTLSCSPISGHRSVSWYQQTPGQGLQFLFEYFSETQRNKGNFPGRFSGRQFSNSRSEMNVSTLELGDSALYLCASSFGRVQGEKLFFGSGTQLSVL.

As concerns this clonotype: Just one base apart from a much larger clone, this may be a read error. The CDR3 reads CASPPGFAEAFF. CDR3 nucleotide sequence: TGTGCCAGCCCACCAGGGTTTGCTGAAGCTTTCTTT. This chain links TRBV18 with TRBJ1-1, with D possibly being TRBD1 (5 bases). The CDR3 has 12 residues. CDR1 and CDR2 from the germline V gene are KGHSH and LQKENI.

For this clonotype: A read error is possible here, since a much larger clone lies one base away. CDR3 DNA: TGTGCCAGCAGCAAGGGACAGGGGGACACTGAAGCTTTCTTT. This translates into CASSKGQGDTEAFF. The chain links TRBV5-4 to TRBJ1-1; 11 nucleotides match TRBD1. Germline V gives CDR1 SGHNT, CDR2 YYREEE (reference sequence). V was clipped by 4 bases and J by 3 bases; unmatched bases: 2. The CDR3 has 14 residues.

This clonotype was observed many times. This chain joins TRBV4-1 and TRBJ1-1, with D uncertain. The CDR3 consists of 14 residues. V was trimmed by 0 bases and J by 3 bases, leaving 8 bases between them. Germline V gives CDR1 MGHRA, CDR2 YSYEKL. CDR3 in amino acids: CASSQDTEDTEAFF. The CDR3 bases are TGCGCCAGCAGCCAAGATACGGAGGACACTGAAGCTTTCTTT.

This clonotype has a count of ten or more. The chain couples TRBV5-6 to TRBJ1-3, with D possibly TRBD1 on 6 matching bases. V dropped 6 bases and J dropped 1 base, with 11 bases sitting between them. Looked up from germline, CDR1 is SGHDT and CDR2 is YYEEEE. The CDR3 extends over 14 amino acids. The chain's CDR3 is CASIQTGSGNTIYF. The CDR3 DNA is TGTGCCAGCATCCAGACAGGATCTGGAAACACCATATATTTT. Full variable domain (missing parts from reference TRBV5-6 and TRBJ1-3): DAGVTQSPTHLIKTRGQQVTLRCSPKSGHDTVSWYQQALGQGPQFIFQYYEEEERQRGNFPDRFSGHQFPNYSSELNVNALLLGDSALYLCASIQTGSGNTIYFGEGSWLTVV.